A selection of T cell receptor beta chains follows, all from one sample in a study of T cell responses to AZD1222 COVID-19 vaccine. Sequencing was performed with immunoSEQ multiplex PCR; in TCRdb, only in-frame clones are kept and a portion is missing. The sample lists more than 100,000 clones, more than 70% occurring once. This specimen was peripheral blood, taken on day 0 of AZD1222 vaccination. The receptors were sampled from an adult in good health. CDR3s include the opening cysteine and the closing phenylalanine or tryptophan. A D gene is named only where the DNA matches it firmly. Some rows have no size entry. The others give once, few or many, or a class for an expanded clone.

v_gene	j_gene	abundance	d_gene	CDR3nt	CDR3aa
TRBV7-9	TRBJ2-5	.	.	TGTGCCAGCAGCTACAGTTATGGGACCCAGTACTTC	CASSYSYGTQYF
TRBV10-2	TRBJ1-2	.	.	TGCGCCAGCAGTCGGGACGCCAACTATGGCTACACCTTC	CASSRDANYGYTF
TRBV28	TRBJ1-2	.	.	TGTGCCAGCAGTAGCTCGGGACGGAAAAACTATGGCTACACCTTC	CASSSSGRKNYGYTF
TRBV5-4	TRBJ2-7	.	.	TGTGCCAGCAGCGCCCAGGGAAGAGAGTACTTC	CASSAQGREYF
TRBV12-3/TRBV12-4	TRBJ1-2	.	.	TGTGCCAGCAGTTTCGGTCAGGGGTCTGGCTACACCTTC	CASSFGQGSGYTF
TRBV2	TRBJ1-5	.	TRBD1	TGTGCCAGCGCCGGTTGGGACAGGGGCAATCAGCCCCAGCATTTT	CASAGWDRGNQPQHF
TRBV4-3	TRBJ2-3	.	TRBD2	TGCGCCAGCAGCCAAGACGGACTAGCGGGGGGGGATACGCAGTATTTT	CASSQDGLAGGDTQYF
TRBV5-4	TRBJ2-7	.	TRBD1	TGTGCCAGCAGCCGACAGGGCTTCTCCTACGAGCAGTACTTC	CASSRQGFSYEQYF
TRBV27	TRBJ1-1	.	.	TGTGCCAGCAGTTTAAGCAGGGTCTTGGGGACTGAAGCTTTCTTT	CASSLSRVLGTEAFF
TRBV12-3/TRBV12-4	TRBJ2-2	few	.	TGTGCCAGCAGTTTATGGTACGGGGAGCTGTTTTTT	CASSLWYGELFF
TRBV4-3	TRBJ2-2	.	.	TGCGCCAGCAGCCAAGAAATGGATCCGAGCACCGGGGAGCTGTTTTTT	CASSQEMDPSTGELFF
TRBV5-8	TRBJ2-1	.	.	TGTGCCAGCAGCTTGGTGGGGACTGAGCAGTTCTTC	CASSLVGTEQFF
TRBV28	TRBJ2-7	.	.	TGTGCCAGCAGCCCGGAGGTCGGCGAGCAGTACTTC	CASSPEVGEQYF
TRBV27	TRBJ1-1	.	.	TGTGCCAGCAGGTGGGGGACCATGAACACTGAAGCTTTCTTT	CASRWGTMNTEAFF
TRBV2	TRBJ1-2	.	.	TGTGCCAGCAGTGGACAGAATGCCTATGGCTACACCTTC	CASSGQNAYGYTF
TRBV2	TRBJ2-1	.	.	TGTGCCAGCAGTGAAAACCGGGACGACAATGAGCAGTTCTTC	CASSENRDDNEQFF
TRBV11-3	TRBJ1-1	.	TRBD1	TGTGCCAGCAGTTTTTTCGGGACAGGGAACACTGAAGCTTTCTTT	CASSFFGTGNTEAFF
TRBV19	TRBJ1-5	.	.	TGTGCCAGTAGTCGGCAGGTTGGGACCCAGCCCCAGCATTTT	CASSRQVGTQPQHF